These T cell receptor beta chains were read from a single sample in a study of Graves' ophthalmopathy and Graves' hyperthyroidism. One entry per CDR3 protein, called by TCRdb with MiXCR from the multiplex PCR reads. Among roughly 600,000 distinct CDR3 sequences listed, just under 40% were seen once. The sequenced sample consisted of peripheral blood or thyroid tissue (not recorded which). The receptors were sampled from an adult man with Graves' hyperthyroidism. Each CDR3 is given with its conserved first and last residue. Each record gives: CDR3 length, D gene, V gene, J gene, clone size, CDR3 protein, CDR3 DNA. The D gene is left open where the match is weak. Not every row has a clone size; where given, it reads once, few, many or a size class.

length: 12; D: .; V: TRBV29-1; J: TRBJ1-2; size: many; CDR3: CSVEALLYGYTF; DNA: TGCAGCGTTGAGGCTCTATTATATGGCTACACCTTC
length: 14; D: .; V: TRBV2; J: TRBJ1-2; size: .; CDR3: CASSEDLGTMRYTF; DNA: TGTGCCAGCAGTGAAGATCTGGGTACTATGCGCTACACCTTC
length: 17; D: TRBD1; V: TRBV7-2; J: TRBJ2-7; size: .; CDR3: CASSPGPDRGQAYEQYF; DNA: TGTGCCAGCAGCCCCGGACCTGACAGGGGACAGGCCTACGAGCAGTACTTC
length: 16; D: .; V: TRBV5-4; J: TRBJ1-1; size: .; CDR3: CASSLDPWGGDTEAFF; DNA: TGTGCCAGCAGCTTGGACCCTTGGGGCGGGGACACTGAAGCTTTCTTT
length: 12; D: .; V: TRBV30; J: TRBJ1-6; size: .; CDR3: CAWSGSNSDLHF; DNA: TGTGCCTGGAGTGGCTCTAATTCGGACCTCCACTTT
length: 15; D: .; V: TRBV6-5; J: TRBJ2-7; size: few; CDR3: CASSLGPGPDYEQYF; DNA: TGTGCCAGCAGTTTAGGTCCGGGACCCGACTACGAGCAGTACTTC
length: 13; D: .; V: TRBV7-6; J: TRBJ2-1; size: few; CDR3: CASSSPSYNEQFF; DNA: TGTGCCAGCAGCTCCCCATCCTACAATGAGCAGTTCTTC
length: 14; D: .; V: TRBV25-1; J: TRBJ1-1; size: .; CDR3: CARDPRVTHTEAFF; DNA: TGTGCTAGAGATCCCAGGGTTACTCACACTGAAGCTTTCTTT
length: 13; D: .; V: TRBV29-1; J: TRBJ1-5; size: many; CDR3: CSVRDDSNQPQHF; DNA: TGCAGCGTCAGGGATGATAGCAATCAGCCCCAGCATTTT
length: 14; D: TRBD1; V: TRBV6-1; J: TRBJ1-5; size: many; CDR3: CASSDRTGNQPQHF; DNA: TGTGCCAGCAGTGACAGGACAGGGAATCAGCCCCAGCATTTT
length: 14; D: .; V: TRBV2; J: TRBJ2-5; size: .; CDR3: CASSEAIPQETQYF; DNA: TGTGCCAGCAGTGAGGCGATCCCACAAGAGACCCAGTACTTC